Below, 19 T cell receptor beta chains from the same sample are listed, as sequenced in a study of response to subunit inactivated influenza vaccine. MiXCR, applied by TCRdb to the RT-PCR reads, yields one record per CDR3 protein. The sample yields about 650,000 distinct CDR3 sequences, 15% to 18% seen once. Sample: PBMCs from blood, taken about 13 days after vaccination. These receptors all stem from a man over 45 who received an inactivated influenza vaccine.

As for this clonotype: One end of the junction does not line up with germline, which may come from a read error. This chain joins TRBV4-1 and TRBJ1-3; D unresolved. The CDR3 consists of 16 residues. The V gene's germline CDR1 is MGHRA and CDR2 YSYEKL. CDR3 nucleotide sequence: TGCGCCAGCAGCCAAGATGTAGCGGTCTCTGGAAACACCACATATTTT. It is translated as CASSQDVAVSGNTTYF.

This clonotype was counted at least ten times. The gene calls are TRBV29-1 and TRBJ1-5; 7 bases agree with TRBD1. The CDR3 sequence is 14 residues long. Trimming cost V 7 bases and J 2 bases; bases outside gene matches: 8. Germline loops: CDR1 SQVTM, CDR2 ANQGSEA. The CDR3 DNA is TGCAGCGCTGTCGGGACAGACGGCAATCAGCCCCAGCATTTT. Translated: CSAVGTDGNQPQHF.

The chain combines TRBV2 with TRBJ1-2; D gene ambiguous. Trimming left V 10 bases short and J 8 bases short, with 11 bases between. Germline V lookup: CDR1 SNHLY, CDR2 FYNNEI. The CDR3 runs 10 residues. CDR3 DNA: TGTGCCATCAGCCTAAGCGGCTACACCTTC. Translated, it gives CAISLSGYTF.

This chain links TRBV6-2 or TRBV6-3 with TRBJ2-7, with 10 positions matching TRBD2. Losses at the gene ends were 8 bases for V and 0 bases for J; bases not matched to a gene: 7. Germline V gene sequence: CDR1 MNHEY, CDR2 SVGEGT. The CDR3 contains 15 residues. Here the CDR3 DNA reads TGTGCCAGCGCTAGCGGGGGCGCAGCCTCCTACGAGCAGTACTTC. It translates to CASASGGAASYEQYF.

This clonotype has at least ten counts. The chain joins TRBV25-1 to TRBJ2-7, with a weak D call TRBD2 (6 bases). Germline V gives CDR1 MGHDK, CDR2 SYGVNS. The length of the CDR3 is 13 residues. V gave up 6 bases and J gave up 0 bases, with 9 bases separating them. In nucleotides, the CDR3 is TGTGCCAGCAGACCCGGGGGCTCCTACGAGCAGTACTTC. This sequence encodes CASRPGGSYEQYF.

This clonotype was recorded a few times. The rearrangement uses TRBV20-1 and TRBJ2-7; no reliable D call. V was cut by 3 bases and J by 0 bases, with 18 bases left in between. Germline loops: CDR1 DFQATT, CDR2 SNEGSKA (reference sequence). The CDR3 extends over 16 amino acids. The CDR3 sequence is CSARGFPRSDSYEQYF. The CDR3 nucleotides read TGCAGTGCTAGGGGCTTCCCGCGGTCCGACTCCTACGAGCAGTACTTC.

The chain recombines TRBV20-1 with TRBJ2-1, with TRBD1 identical over 9 bases. This CDR3 has 16 amino acids. The V and J ends lost 1 base and 2 bases, in that order; junction bases with no gene match: 6. Germline lookup yields CDR1 DFQATT and CDR2 SNEGSKA (reference sequence). This chain's CDR3 is CSARAQGAAAYNEQFF. The CDR3 coding sequence is TGCAGTGCTAGAGCACAGGGGGCCGCGGCCTACAATGAGCAGTTCTTC.

V is TRBV7-2 and J is TRBJ2-2, with D perhaps being TRBD1 or TRBD2 (7 bases each). Trimming stripped 1 base from V and 4 bases from J, with 13 bases between. Germline CDR1 is SGHTA and CDR2 is FQGNSA. The CDR3 spans 16 residues. The CDR3 reads CASSLVARGGTGELFF. DNA of the CDR3: TGTGCCAGCAGCTTAGTAGCCAGGGGGGGCACCGGGGAGCTGTTTTTT. Together with reference TRBV7-2 and TRBJ2-2, the CDR3 gives the full variable domain: GAGVSQSPSNKVTEKGKDVELRCDPISGHTALYWYRQSLGQGLEFLIYFQGNSAPDKSGLPSDRFSAERTGGSVSTLTIQRTQQEDSAVYLCASSLVARGGTGELFFGEGSRLTVL.

The chain joins TRBV20-1 to TRBJ1-5; possible D gene TRBD1, 5 bases. Germline-derived CDR1 and CDR2 are DFQATT and SNEGSKA (reference sequence). Trimming took 6 bases from V and 0 from J, leaving 12 bases between them. The CDR3 has 14 residues. CDR3: CSARMGGSNQPQHF. The CDR3 coding sequence is TGCAGTGCCCGAATGGGGGGTAGCAATCAGCCCCAGCATTTT.

This clonotype occurred a few times. The chain is built from TRBV12-3 or TRBV12-4 and TRBJ1-1; tentative D call: TRBD1 (5 bases). CDR3 size: 14 residues. Trimming removed 10 bases at V and 3 bases at J, with 18 bases between. The CDR3 loop reads CATIPRGGDTEAFF. CDR3 nucleotides: TGTGCCACTATTCCTCGGGGGGGGGACACTGAAGCTTTCTTT.

There are a few counts of this clonotype. This chain connects TRBV6-2 or TRBV6-3 to TRBJ1-1, with 7 bases identical to TRBD1. Per germline, CDR1 MNHEY and CDR2 SVGEGT. The V and J ends lost 6 bases and 4 bases, in that order; junction bases with no gene match: 11. The CDR3 extends over 15 amino acids. The CDR3 bases are TGTGCCAGCAGCTCAATCGACAGGGTGGGCACTGAAGCTTTCTTT. Encoded protein: CASSSIDRVGTEAFF.

The CDR3 spells CASSPPPGLAASYNEQFF. In nucleotides, the CDR3 is TGTGCCAGCAGCCCCCCTCCGGGACTAGCGGCTTCCTACAATGAGCAGTTCTTC. This chain links TRBV11-2 with TRBJ2-1, with 11 bases aligning to TRBD2. V trimming: 5 bases; J trimming: 1 base; junction bases outside the gene matches: 10. The CDR3 loop spans 18 amino acids. From germline, CDR1 is SGHAT and CDR2 FQNNGV.

The chain employs TRBV20-1 and TRBJ2-7; D possibly corresponds to TRBD1 (7 bases). Trimming took off 0 bases at V and 1 base at J, with 13 bases between the two ends. Per the germline V gene, CDR1 is DFQATT and CDR2 is SNEGSKA (reference sequence). The CDR3 has 15 residues. The CDR3 is CSAREARGVSYEQYF. As DNA, the CDR3 is TGCAGTGCTAGAGAGGCCAGGGGGGTATCCTACGAGCAGTACTTC.

The sample holds one count of this clonotype. The V gene is TRBV29-1, the J gene TRBJ1-2; 7 nucleotides agree with TRBD1. The germline CDR1 and CDR2 sequences are SQVTM and ANQGSEA. Losses at the gene ends were 3 bases for V and 0 bases for J; bases not matched to a gene: 7. This CDR3 is 15 amino acids long. CDR3 coding DNA: TGCAGCGTTGAGAGGGGGACAGCGGCTAACTATGGCTACACCTTC. Translation: CSVERGTAANYGYTF.

The chain uses TRBV20-1 and TRBJ2-3; D is possibly TRBD2 (7 bases). CDR3 length equals 14 residues. Germline assignment: CDR1 DFQATT and CDR2 SNEGSKA (reference sequence). V lost 0 bases to trimming and J lost 5 bases, with 12 bases between them. The CDR3 region is CSARDRRGGDTQYF. CDR3 in DNA: TGCAGTGCTAGAGATAGAAGGGGGGGAGATACGCAGTATTTT.

V and J are TRBV20-1 and TRBJ2-1, with 11 bases identical to TRBD1. Losses at the gene ends were 6 bases for V and 8 bases for J; bases not matched to a gene: 3. Germline CDR1 and CDR2: DFQATT and SNEGSKA (reference sequence). CDR3 size: 12 residues. The CDR3: CSAWGQGDEQFF. The CDR3, as DNA: TGCAGTGCATGGGGACAGGGGGATGAGCAGTTCTTC.

V gene TRBV20-1 combines with J gene TRBJ2-1; 10 nucleotides line up with TRBD2. This CDR3 has 14 residues. Germline values: CDR1 DFQATT, CDR2 SNEGSKA (reference sequence). After removal of 6 bases from V and 4 bases from J, the junction contained 6 bases not matched to a gene. The CDR3 bases are TGCAGTGCCGGACTAGCGGCCTCTTACAATGAGCAGTTCTTC. Its protein is CSAGLAASYNEQFF.

The rearrangement links TRBV6-2 or TRBV6-3 to TRBJ2-7, with 9 bases identical to TRBD1. The CDR3 covers 19 residues. Germline V lookup: CDR1 MNHEY, CDR2 SVGEGT. Trimming removed 5 bases from V and 1 base from J; junction bases left unmatched: 18. The CDR3 spells CASSHKWGQGRFTSYEQYF. The CDR3 region has the DNA TGTGCCAGCAGTCACAAGTGGGGACAGGGTCGTTTTACGTCCTACGAGCAGTACTTC.

This clonotype was picked up a small number of times. The V call is TRBV29-1, the J call TRBJ2-5; 9 bases agree with TRBD2. The V segment lost 1 base and the J segment 0 bases; nucleotides outside the gene matches: 3. CDR1 is SQVTM, CDR2 ANQGSEA, per germline. CDR3 length: 15 residues. The CDR3 reads CSVEVSGGYQETQYF. CDR3 coding DNA: TGCAGCGTTGAAGTGAGCGGGGGGTACCAAGAGACCCAGTACTTC.